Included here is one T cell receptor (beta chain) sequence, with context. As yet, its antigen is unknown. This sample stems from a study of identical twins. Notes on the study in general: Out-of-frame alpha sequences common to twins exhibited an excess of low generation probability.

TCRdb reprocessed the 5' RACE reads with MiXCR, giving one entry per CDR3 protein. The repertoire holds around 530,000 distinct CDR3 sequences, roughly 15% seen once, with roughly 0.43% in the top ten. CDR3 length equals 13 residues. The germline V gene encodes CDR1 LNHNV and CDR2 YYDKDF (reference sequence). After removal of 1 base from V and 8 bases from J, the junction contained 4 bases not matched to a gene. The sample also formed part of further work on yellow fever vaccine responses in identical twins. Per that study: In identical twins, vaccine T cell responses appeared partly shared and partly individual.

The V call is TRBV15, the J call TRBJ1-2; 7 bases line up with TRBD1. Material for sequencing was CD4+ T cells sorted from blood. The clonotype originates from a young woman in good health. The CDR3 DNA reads TGTGCCACCAGCAGAGGCCAGGGGGAAGGCTACACCTTC. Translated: CATSRGQGEGYTF.